The 4 T cell receptor beta chains presented below share a single source sample, sequenced in a study of blood T cells in healthy people across ages. The second PCR ran roughly 6 to 12 cycles with a sample-barcoded 5' primer and J-beta primers. TCRdb redid the calling of the 5' RACE reads with MiXCR, one entry per CDR3 protein. The sample lists around 1,100,000 distinct CDR3 sequences, 35% to 40% occurring once. The sequenced sample consisted of blood. The receptor set was obtained from a man aged 18-30 years in good health.

The chain couples TRBV7-3 to TRBJ1-6, with D perhaps matching TRBD1 (5 bases). There are 15 residues in the CDR3. Germline V gene data show CDR1 as SGHTA and CDR2 as FQGTGA. V gave up 1 base and J gave up 7 bases, with 11 bases separating them. CDR3 protein: CASSLNSGSNSPLHF. CDR3 coding DNA: TGTGCCAGCAGCTTAAATTCAGGGTCCAATTCACCCCTCCACTTT.

The chain uses TRBV19 and TRBJ2-1, with 8 bases that match TRBD2. With 7 bases clipped from V and 3 bases from J, the junction kept 8 bases outside the gene matches. This CDR3 is 15 amino acids long. The V gene's germline CDR1 is LNHDA and CDR2 SQIVND (reference sequence). The CDR3 loop is CASTRTAGGYNEQFF. CDR3 bases: TGTGCCAGTACCCGAACGGCGGGGGGCTACAATGAGCAGTTCTTC.

This sequence joins TRBV24-1 and TRBJ2-1, with TRBD2 as a possible D gene (6 bases). From germline, CDR1 is KGHDR and CDR2 SFDVKD. Trimming stripped 1 base from V and 1 base from J, with 10 bases between. The CDR3 consists of 16 residues. The CDR3 region has the DNA TGTGCCACCAGTGATTTTAGTGGGGGGTCCTACAATGAGCAGTTCTTC. Protein sequence: CATSDFSGGSYNEQFF.

This clonotype was counted a few times. This chain joins TRBV2 and TRBJ2-7; D not resolved. This CDR3 comprises 14 residues. V lost 1 base and J lost 0, with 7 bases in between. Germline V gene lookup returns CDR1 SNHLY and CDR2 FYNNEI. The CDR3 protein is CASSEVNTSYEQYF. In DNA, the CDR3 is TGTGCCAGCAGTGAAGTAAACACCTCCTACGAGCAGTACTTC.